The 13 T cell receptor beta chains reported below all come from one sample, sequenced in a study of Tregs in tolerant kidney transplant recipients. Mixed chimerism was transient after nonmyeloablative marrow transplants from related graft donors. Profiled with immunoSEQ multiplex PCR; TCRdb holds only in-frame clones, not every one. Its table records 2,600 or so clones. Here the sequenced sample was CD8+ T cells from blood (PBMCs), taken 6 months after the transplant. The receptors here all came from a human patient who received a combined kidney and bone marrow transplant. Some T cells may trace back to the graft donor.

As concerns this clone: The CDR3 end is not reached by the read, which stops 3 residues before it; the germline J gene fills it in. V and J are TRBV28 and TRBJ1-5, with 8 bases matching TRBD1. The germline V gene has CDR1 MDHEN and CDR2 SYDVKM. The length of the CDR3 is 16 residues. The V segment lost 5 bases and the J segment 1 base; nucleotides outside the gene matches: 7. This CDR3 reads CASSTQGAISNQPQHF. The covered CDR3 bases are TGTGCCAGCAGTACGCAGGGGGCGATCAGCAATCAGCCC. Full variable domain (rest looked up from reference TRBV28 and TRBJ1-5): DVKVTQSSRYLVKRTGEKVFLECVQDMDHENMFWYRQDPGLGLRLIYFSYDVKMKEKGDIPEGYSVSREKKERFSLILESASTNQTSMYLCASSTQGAISNQPQHFGDGTRLSIL.

CDR3 in amino acids: CASSGGTAYEQYF. The covered CDR3 bases are TGTGCCAGCAGTGGCGGGACAGCCTACGAG. The rearrangement uses TRBV27 and TRBJ2-7, with a weak D call TRBD1 (7 bases). The read comes to an end 3 residues before the CDR3 does, leaving the germline J gene to fill in the end. With 5 bases removed from V and 2 bases from J, the gap between germline ends came to 10 bases. The CDR3 runs to 13 residues. Germline V lookup: CDR1 MNHEY, CDR2 SMNVEV (reference sequence).

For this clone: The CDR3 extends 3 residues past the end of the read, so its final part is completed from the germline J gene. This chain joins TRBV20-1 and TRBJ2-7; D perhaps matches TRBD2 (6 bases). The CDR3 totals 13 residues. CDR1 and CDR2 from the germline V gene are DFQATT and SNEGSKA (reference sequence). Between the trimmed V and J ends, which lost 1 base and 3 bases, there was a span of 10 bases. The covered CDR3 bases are TGCAGTGCTAGAGTACGGGGGATCTACGAG. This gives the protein CSARVRGIYE. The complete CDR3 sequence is CSARVRGIYEQYF.

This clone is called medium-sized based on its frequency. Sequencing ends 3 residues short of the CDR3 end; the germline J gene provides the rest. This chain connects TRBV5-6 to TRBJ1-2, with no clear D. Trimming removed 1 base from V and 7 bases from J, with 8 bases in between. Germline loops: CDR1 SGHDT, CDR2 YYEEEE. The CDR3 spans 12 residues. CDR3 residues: CASSLSQVGYTF. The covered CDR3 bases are TGTGCCAGCAGCTTGTCTCAGGTTGGC.

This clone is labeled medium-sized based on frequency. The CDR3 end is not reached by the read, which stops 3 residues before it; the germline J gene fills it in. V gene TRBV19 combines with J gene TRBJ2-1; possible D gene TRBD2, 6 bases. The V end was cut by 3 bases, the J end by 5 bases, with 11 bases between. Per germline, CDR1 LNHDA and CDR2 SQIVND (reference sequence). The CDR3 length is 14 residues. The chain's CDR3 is CASSIPGLNNEQFF. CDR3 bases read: TGTGCCAGTAGTATCCCGGGACTGAACAATGAG.

CDR3 protein: CASSAGTGGIYEQYF. The CDR3 DNA, read in part, is TGTGCCAGCAGCGCCGGGACAGGGGGCATCTACGAG. V gene TRBV11-2 combines with J gene TRBJ2-7; 12 bases fit TRBD1. The CDR3 goes on 3 residues after the read ends, and that part is filled in from the germline J gene. Trimming removed 5 bases from V and 3 bases from J; junction bases left unmatched: 5. This CDR3 is built from 15 residues. CDR1 and CDR2 from the germline V gene are SGHAT and FQNNGV. Using reference TRBV11-2 and TRBJ2-7 for the parts outside the CDR3, the full variable domain is EAGVAQSPRYKIIEKRQSVAFWCNPISGHATLYWYQQILGQGPKLLIQFQNNGVVDDSQLPKDRFSAERLKGVDSTLKIQPAKLEDSAVYLCASSAGTGGIYEQYFGPGTRLTVT.

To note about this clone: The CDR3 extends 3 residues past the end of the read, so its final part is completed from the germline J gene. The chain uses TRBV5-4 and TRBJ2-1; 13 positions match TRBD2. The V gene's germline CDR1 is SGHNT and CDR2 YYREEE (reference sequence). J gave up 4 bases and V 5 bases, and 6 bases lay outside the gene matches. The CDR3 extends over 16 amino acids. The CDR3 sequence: CASRRTSGRPYNEQFF. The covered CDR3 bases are TGTGCCAGCAGGAGGACTAGCGGGAGACCTTACAATGAG.

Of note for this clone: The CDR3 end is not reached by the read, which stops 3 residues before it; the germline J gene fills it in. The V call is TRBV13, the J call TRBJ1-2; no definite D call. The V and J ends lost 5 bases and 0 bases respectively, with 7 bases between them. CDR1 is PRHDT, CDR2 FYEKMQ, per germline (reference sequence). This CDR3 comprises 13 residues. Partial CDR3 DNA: TGTGCCAGCAGCGCGGGGTCTAACTATGGC. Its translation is CASSAGSNYG. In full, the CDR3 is CASSAGSNYGYTF.

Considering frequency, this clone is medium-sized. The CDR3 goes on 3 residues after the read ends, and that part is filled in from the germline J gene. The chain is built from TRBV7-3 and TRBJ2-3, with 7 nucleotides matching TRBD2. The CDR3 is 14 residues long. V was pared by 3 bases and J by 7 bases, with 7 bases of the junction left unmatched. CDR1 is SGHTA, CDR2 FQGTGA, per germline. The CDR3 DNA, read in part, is TGTGCCAGCAGCTTGGGGACTAACGATAATACG. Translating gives CASSLGTNDNT. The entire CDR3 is CASSLGTNDNTQYF.

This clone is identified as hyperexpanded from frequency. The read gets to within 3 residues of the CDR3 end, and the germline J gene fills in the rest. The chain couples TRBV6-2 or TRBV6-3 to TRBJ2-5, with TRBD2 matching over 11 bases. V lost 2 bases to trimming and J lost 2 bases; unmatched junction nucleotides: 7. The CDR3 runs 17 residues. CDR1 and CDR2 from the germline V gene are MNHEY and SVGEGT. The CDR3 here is CASSYDLTSGKQETQYF. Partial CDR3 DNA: TGTGCCAGCAGTTACGATCTGACTAGCGGGAAACAAGAGACC.

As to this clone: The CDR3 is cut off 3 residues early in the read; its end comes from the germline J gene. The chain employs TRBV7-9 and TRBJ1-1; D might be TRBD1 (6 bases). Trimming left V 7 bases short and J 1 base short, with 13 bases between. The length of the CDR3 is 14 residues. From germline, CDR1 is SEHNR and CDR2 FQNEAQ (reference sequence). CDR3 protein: CASTGGHTNTEAFF. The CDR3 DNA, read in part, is TGTGCCAGCACTGGGGGACATACGAACACTGAA.

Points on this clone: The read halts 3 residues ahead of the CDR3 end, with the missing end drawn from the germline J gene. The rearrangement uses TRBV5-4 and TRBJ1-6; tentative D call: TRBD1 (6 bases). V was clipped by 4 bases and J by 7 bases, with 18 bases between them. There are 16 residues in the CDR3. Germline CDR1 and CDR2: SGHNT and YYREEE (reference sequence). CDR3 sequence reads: CASSGAGGQENSPLHF. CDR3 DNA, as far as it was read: TGTGCCAGCAGCGGGGCCGGGGGGCAGGAAAATTCACCC.

This CDR3 reads CASSSGRATYNEQFF. Partial CDR3 DNA: TGTGCCAGCAGTAGCGGGAGGGCCACGTACAATGAG. The chain employs TRBV2 and TRBJ2-1; 10 positions match TRBD2. The CDR3 goes on 3 residues after the read ends, and that part is filled in from the germline J gene. With V trimmed by 5 bases and J by 4 bases, 5 bases remained unmatched. The CDR3 length is 15 residues. CDR1 is SNHLY, CDR2 FYNNEI, per germline.